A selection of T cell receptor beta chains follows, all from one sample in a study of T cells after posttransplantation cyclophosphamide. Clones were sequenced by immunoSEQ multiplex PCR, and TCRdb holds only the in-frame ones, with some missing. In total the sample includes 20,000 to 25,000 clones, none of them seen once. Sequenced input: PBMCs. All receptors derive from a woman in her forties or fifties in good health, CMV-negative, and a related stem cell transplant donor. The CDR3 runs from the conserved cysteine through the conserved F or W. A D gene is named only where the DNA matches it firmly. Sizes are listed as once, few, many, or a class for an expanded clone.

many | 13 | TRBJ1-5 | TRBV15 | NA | TGTGCCACCAGCAGAGTAGGAGCCCAGCCCCAGCATTTT | CATSRVGAQPQHF
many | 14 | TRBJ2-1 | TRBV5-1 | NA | TGCGCCAGCAGCGCGGGACCTTCTGACAATGAGCAGTTCTTC | CASSAGPSDNEQFF
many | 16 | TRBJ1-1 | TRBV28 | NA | TGTGCCAGCAGTCCCCCGGGCAGGGCCATGAACACTGAAGCTTTCTTT | CASSPPGRAMNTEAFF
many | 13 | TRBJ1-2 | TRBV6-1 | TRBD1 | TGTGCCAGCAGGACAGGGTATGATGTGAGCTACACCTTC | CASRTGYDVSYTF
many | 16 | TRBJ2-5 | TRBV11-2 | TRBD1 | TGTGCCAGCAGCGAATCCTCCGGGACAGGGATAGAGACCCAGTACTTC | CASSESSGTGIETQYF
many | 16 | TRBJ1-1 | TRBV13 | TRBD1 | TGTGCCAGCAGCCCCACTCCGGCAGGGGGTAAGACTGAAGCTTTCTTT | CASSPTPAGGKTEAFF
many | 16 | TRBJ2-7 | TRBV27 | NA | TGTGCCAGCAGTCCCTATATTACAGGTTTCATCAACGAGCAGTACTTC | CASSPYITGFINEQYF
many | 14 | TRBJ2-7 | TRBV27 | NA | TGTGCCAGCAGTTCTATAATTCGGGGAACCGAGCAGTACTTC | CASSSIIRGTEQYF
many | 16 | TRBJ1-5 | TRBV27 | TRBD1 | TGTGCCAGCAGTTTTGTAGGGGGCTATAGCAATCAGCCCCAGCATTTT | CASSFVGGYSNQPQHF
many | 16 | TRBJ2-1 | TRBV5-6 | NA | TGTGCCAGCAGCTCAACCGACTACCGAGAGTACAATGAGCAGTTCTTC | CASSSTDYREYNEQFF
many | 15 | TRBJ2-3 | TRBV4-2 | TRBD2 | TGTGCCAGCAGCCAACCCTTCATGCGGGAGAGTACGCAGTATTTT | CASSQPFMRESTQYF
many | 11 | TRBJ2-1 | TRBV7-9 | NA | TGTGCCAGCAGTCAAAACGGTGAGCAGTTCTTC | CASSQNGEQFF
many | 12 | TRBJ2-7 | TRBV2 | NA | TGTGCCACCGGGACTCATTTATGGGAGCAGTACTTC | CATGTHLWEQYF
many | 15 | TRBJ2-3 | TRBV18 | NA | TGTGCCAGCTCACCACGGACGGAGGCTGGGGGGACGCAGTATTTT | CASSPRTEAGGTQYF
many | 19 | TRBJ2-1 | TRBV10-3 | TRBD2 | TGTGCCATCAGTGAGTCCCCTTACCTACTAGCGGGGGAAGCCAATGAGCAGTTCTTC | CAISESPYLLAGEANEQFF
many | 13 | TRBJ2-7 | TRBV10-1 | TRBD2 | TGCGCCAGCAGTGAAGCGGGAGTTCCCGAGCAGTACTTC | CASSEAGVPEQYF
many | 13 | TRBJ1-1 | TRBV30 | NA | TGTGCCTGGACACCCACAGTTAACACTGAAGCTTTCTTT | CAWTPTVNTEAFF
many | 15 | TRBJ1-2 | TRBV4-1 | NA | TGCGCCAGCAGCCAAGATGGGGCAATGCCTCATGGCTACACCTTC | CASSQDGAMPHGYTF
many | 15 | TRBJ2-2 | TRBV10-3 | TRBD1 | TGTGCCATCAGTGGAAACACAGGGGGGACCGGGGAGCTGTTTTTT | CAISGNTGGTGELFF
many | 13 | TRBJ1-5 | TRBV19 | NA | TGTGCACCCAATCCCCCAGCGAATCAGCCCCAGCATTTT | CAPNPPANQPQHF
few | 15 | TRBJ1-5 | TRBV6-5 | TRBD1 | TGTGCCAGCAGGGAGACAGGGGCGACGAGTCAGCCCCAGCATTTT | CASRETGATSQPQHF
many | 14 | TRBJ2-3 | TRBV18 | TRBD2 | TGTGCCAGCTCACCCGGGGGGAGGTGGGATACGCAGTATTTT | CASSPGGRWDTQYF
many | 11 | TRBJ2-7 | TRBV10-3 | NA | TGTGCCATCAGTGGTACCTACGAGCAGTACTTC | CAISGTYEQYF
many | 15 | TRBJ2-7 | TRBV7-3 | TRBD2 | TGTGCCAGCAGCCCCCGGGCGGGAGGATCCTACGAGCAGTACTTC | CASSPRAGGSYEQYF
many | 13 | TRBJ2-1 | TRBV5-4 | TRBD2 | TGTGCCAGCAGCTTGGTTTCTAGCGGTGAGCAGTTCTTC | CASSLVSSGEQFF
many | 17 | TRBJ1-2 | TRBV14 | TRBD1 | TGTGCCAGCAGCCACCGGGACAGGGGGTGGCCTAACTATGGCTACACCTTC | CASSHRDRGWPNYGYTF
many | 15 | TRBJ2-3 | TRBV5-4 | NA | TGTGCCAGCAGCTCCGGGTGGGTCCCCACAGATACGCAGTATTTT | CASSSGWVPTDTQYF
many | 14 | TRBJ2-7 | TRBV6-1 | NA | TGTGCCAGCAGTGAAGGGCGCGCGGGATACGAGCAGTACTTC | CASSEGRAGYEQYF
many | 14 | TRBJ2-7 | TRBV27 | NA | TGTGCCAGCAGTTTTCGGACAACCTCCTACGAGCAGTACTTC | CASSFRTTSYEQYF
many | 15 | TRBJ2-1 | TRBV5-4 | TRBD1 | TGTGCCAGCAGGTTGGGACCCGACAGGGACAATGAGCAGTTCTTC | CASRLGPDRDNEQFF
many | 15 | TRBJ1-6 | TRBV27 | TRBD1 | TGTGCCAGCAAAATTCAGACAGGGGGGTTTTCACCCCTCCACTTT | CASKIQTGGFSPLHF
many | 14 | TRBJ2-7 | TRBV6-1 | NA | TGTGCCAGCTCTGAGGGGCCCTGGAGGGGCGAGCAGTACTTC | CASSEGPWRGEQYF
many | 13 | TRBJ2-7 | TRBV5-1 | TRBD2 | TGCGCCAGCAGTCGCGCGCGGGAGGACGAGCAGTACTTC | CASSRAREDEQYF
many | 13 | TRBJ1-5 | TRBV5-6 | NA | TGTGCCAGCAGCTTTTACACGAATCAGCCCCAGCATTTT | CASSFYTNQPQHF
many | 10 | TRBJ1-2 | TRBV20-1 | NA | TGCAGTGTATGGAGGGATGGCTACACCTTC | CSVWRDGYTF
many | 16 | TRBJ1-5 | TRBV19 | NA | TGTGCCAGTAGTATAGATCCTGGACAAGATTATCAGCCCCAGCATTTT | CASSIDPGQDYQPQHF
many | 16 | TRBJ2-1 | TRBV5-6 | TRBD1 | TGTGCCAGCAGCTTGGTGGTACAGGGGGTATCCAATGAGCAGTTCTTC | CASSLVVQGVSNEQFF
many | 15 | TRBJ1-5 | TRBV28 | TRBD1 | TGTGCCAGCAGTAGATACAGGGGGGGCAATCAGCCCCAGCATTTT | CASSRYRGGNQPQHF
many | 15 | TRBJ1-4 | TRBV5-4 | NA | TGTGCCAGCAGCGCGGACAGCTCAACTAATGAAAAACTGTTTTTT | CASSADSSTNEKLFF
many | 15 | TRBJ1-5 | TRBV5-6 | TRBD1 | TGTGCCAGCACTTCGGACAGGGGAAGGGGTCAGCCCCAGCATTTT | CASTSDRGRGQPQHF
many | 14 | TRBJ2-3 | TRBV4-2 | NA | TGTGCCAGTCAACGGCAGGGCGGTCCAGATACGCAGTATTTT | CASQRQGGPDTQYF
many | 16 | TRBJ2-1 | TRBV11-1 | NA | TGTGCCAGCAGCCTCGCAGCGGGTCTTCCCTACAATGAGCAGTTCTTC | CASSLAAGLPYNEQFF